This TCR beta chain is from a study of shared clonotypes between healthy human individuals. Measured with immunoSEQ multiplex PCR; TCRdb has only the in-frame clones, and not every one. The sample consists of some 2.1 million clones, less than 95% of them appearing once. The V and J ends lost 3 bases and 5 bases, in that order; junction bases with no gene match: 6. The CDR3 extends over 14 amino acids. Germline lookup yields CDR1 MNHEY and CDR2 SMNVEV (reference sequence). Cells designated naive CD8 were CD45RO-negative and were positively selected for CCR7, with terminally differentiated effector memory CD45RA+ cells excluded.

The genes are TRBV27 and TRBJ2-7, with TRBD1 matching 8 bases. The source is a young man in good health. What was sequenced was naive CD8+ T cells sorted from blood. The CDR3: CASSFQGAIDEQYF. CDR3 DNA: TGTGCCAGCAGTTTTCAGGGGGCAATCGACGAGCAGTACTTC.